Listed here are 3 T cell receptor beta chains from one sample, sequenced in a study of OX40 agonist ivuxolimab in advanced cancers. Measured with immunoSEQ multiplex PCR; TCRdb has only the in-frame clones, and not every one. This table has tens of thousands of clones, approximately 85% appearing once. The sequences come from CD4+ or CD8+ T cells sorted from blood, collected in a trial of the OX40 agonist ivuxolimab. The receptor source for this set is an adult with an advanced solid tumor such as melanoma, head and neck, liver or kidney cancer.

The rearrangement links TRBV7-9 to TRBJ2-3; D not certain. Trimming pared 1 base from V and 4 bases from J, leaving 15 bases between. The CDR3 sequence is 16 residues long. Germline V gene sequence: CDR1 SEHNR, CDR2 FQNEAQ (reference sequence). DNA of the CDR3: TGTGCCAGCAGCTTAGGACTGGGCACATCCCCAGATACGCAGTATTTT. Protein sequence: CASSLGLGTSPDTQYF.

The genes are TRBV29-1 and TRBJ2-4; weak D call: TRBD2 (6 bases). The CDR3 loop spans 12 amino acids. Between the trimmed V and J ends, which lost 7 bases and 2 bases, there was a span of 9 bases. CDR1 and CDR2 (germline): SQVTM, ANQGSEA. The CDR3 reads CSGGETKNIQYF. CDR3 DNA: TGCAGCGGGGGGGAGACCAAAAACATTCAGTACTTC.

J is TRBJ2-7 and V is TRBV6-4; perhaps D is TRBD1 or TRBD2 (5 bases each). The CDR3 runs 13 residues. The germline V and J ends were trimmed by 6 bases and 7 bases, with 16 bases remaining between them. Germline CDR1 and CDR2: MRHNA and SNTAGT. The chain's CDR3 is CASSVDSGREQYF. CDR3 coding DNA: TGTGCCAGCAGCGTCGACAGCGGACGGGAGCAGTACTTC.